This T cell receptor beta chain emerged from a study of T and B cells in COVID-19 patients. Study information: COVID-19 patients gave peripheral blood either during active infection or after recovery. Critical illness requiring mechanical ventilation or extracorporeal membrane oxygenation affected three fifths of the roughly 20 active-infection patients.

With respect to this clonotype: Its antigen is not known.

Blood genomic DNA input for TRB amplification was about 250-500 ng. BIOMED2 TRB-A/B primer pools were used in multiplex TRB PCR. TCRdb used MiXCR to reprocess the multiplex PCR reads, holding one entry per CDR3 protein. Here the sample spans more than 7,500 distinct CDR3 sequences, about 28% being singletons. Study-level results: Patients with COVID-19 reportedly showed strongly skewed T cell receptor beta variable and joining gene usage.

This CDR3 spans 17 amino acids. The junction had 13 bases not matched to a gene; V was cut back by 5 bases and J by 2 bases. CDR1 is SGHTA, CDR2 FQGNSA, per germline. The genes are TRBV7-2 and TRBJ1-2; 8 positions agree with TRBD1. The sample was blood. The receptor was isolated from a human donor with active COVID-19. The CDR3, as DNA: TGTGCCAGCAGCCAATGGTCAACAGGGGGAACAAACTATGGCTACACCTTC. It is translated as CASSQWSTGGTNYGYTF.